This T cell receptor (beta chain) was observed in a study of cytomegalovirus exposure and HLA in healthy donors. Turning to the study itself: Of 300 to 500 genotyped donors, roughly 80% grouped in the Caucasian-associated ancestry cluster. Overall study results and limits: Presence/absence analyses assumed roughly uniform sequencing depth across donors, which may not hold. TCR beta V- and J-gene trimming was later associated with a missense DCLRE1C variant.

Healthy bone marrow donors formed the donor group. A multiplex PCR was run with 60 Vbeta primers and 13 Jbeta primers. Using immunoSEQ multiplex PCR, the repertoire was profiled, and TCRdb retains in-frame clones only, with some absent. Of fewer than 200,000 clones in the sample, more than 65% are singletons; the top ten hold approximately 1.6%. A word on this clone: As yet, its antigen is unknown.

Germline V lookup: CDR1 MNHNS, CDR2 SASEGT. The CDR3 is 13 residues long. Trimming cost V 3 bases and J 6 bases, with 9 bases left between them. The source is a male donor in good health and CMV-seronegative. Sequencing used PBMCs. This rearrangement joins TRBV6-1 to TRBJ1-5; TRBD1 might be the D (5 bases). The CDR3 nucleotides read TGTGCCAGCAGTGACACCGGGGGTCAGCCCCAGCATTTT. It translates to CASSDTGGQPQHF.